The T cell receptor beta chain described here comes from a study of shared clonotypes between healthy human individuals. Overall study context: CD4 naive and CD4 memory each took three plates per donor, while CD8 naive took two and CD8 memory one.

Clones were read by immunoSEQ multiplex PCR, and TCRdb kept only the in-frame ones, dropping some. Seen here are hundreds of thousands of clones, 74% observed once, and the top ten hold approximately 1.8%. Notes on this clone: Its specificity is not known.

The CDR3 loop spans 13 amino acids. The V end was cut by 1 base, the J end by 0 bases, with 5 bases between. CDR1 is SQVTM and CDR2 is ANQGSEA in the germline V gene. Study-wide results and limits: Clonotype sharing levels among donors were expected to vary with sequencing depth.

The clonotype originates from a woman aged 25 to 39 in good health. The source material was memory CD4+ T cells sorted from blood. Regarding subset: CD45RA-negative fraction. The rearrangement links TRBV29-1 to TRBJ2-3; no reliable D call. The CDR3 here is CSVEVHSTDTQYF. Here the CDR3 DNA reads TGCAGCGTTGAAGTACACAGCACAGATACGCAGTATTTT.